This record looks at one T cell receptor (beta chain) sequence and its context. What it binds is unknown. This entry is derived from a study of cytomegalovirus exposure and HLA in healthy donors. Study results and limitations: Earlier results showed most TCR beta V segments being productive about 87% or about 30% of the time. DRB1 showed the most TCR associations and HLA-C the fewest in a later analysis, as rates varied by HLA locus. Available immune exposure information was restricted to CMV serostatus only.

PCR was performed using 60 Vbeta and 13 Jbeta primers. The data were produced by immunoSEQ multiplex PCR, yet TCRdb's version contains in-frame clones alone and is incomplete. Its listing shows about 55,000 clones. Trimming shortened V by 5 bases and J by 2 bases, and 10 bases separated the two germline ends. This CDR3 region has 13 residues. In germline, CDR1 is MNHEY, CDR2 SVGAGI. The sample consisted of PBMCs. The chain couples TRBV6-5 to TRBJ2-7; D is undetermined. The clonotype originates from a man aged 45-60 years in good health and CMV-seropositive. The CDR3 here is CASSQAAAYEQYF. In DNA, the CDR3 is TGTGCCAGCAGTCAGGCAGCTGCCTACGAGCAGTACTTC.